This T cell receptor beta chain is drawn from a study of blood T cell repertoires in COVID-19. V shed 4 bases and J shed 7 bases, with 13 bases lying between them. CDR3 length: 13 residues. Germline V gene data show CDR1 as SGHRS and CDR2 as YFSETQ. Assay used: immunoSEQ multiplex PCR; TCRdb lists only in-frame clones, some missing. The profile covers tens of thousands of clones, with more than 80% appearing a single time and about 4% taken by the ten largest. The sequence was collected from a man aged 55 to 69 with acute or convalescent COVID-19. This chain links TRBV5-1 with TRBJ2-3; TRBD2 is a possible D gene (5 bases). The source material was peripheral blood. DNA for the CDR3: TGCGCCAGCAGCGAGGGAGTCCCATATACGCAGTATTTT. Protein product: CASSEGVPYTQYF. The full variable domain, in which reference TRBV5-1 and TRBJ2-3 provide the parts outside the CDR3, is KAGVTQTPRYLIKTRGQQVTLSCSPISGHRSVSWYQQTPGQGLQFLFEYFSETQRNKGNFPGRFSGRQFSNSRSEMNVSTLELGDSALYLCASSEGVPYTQYFGPGTRLTVL.